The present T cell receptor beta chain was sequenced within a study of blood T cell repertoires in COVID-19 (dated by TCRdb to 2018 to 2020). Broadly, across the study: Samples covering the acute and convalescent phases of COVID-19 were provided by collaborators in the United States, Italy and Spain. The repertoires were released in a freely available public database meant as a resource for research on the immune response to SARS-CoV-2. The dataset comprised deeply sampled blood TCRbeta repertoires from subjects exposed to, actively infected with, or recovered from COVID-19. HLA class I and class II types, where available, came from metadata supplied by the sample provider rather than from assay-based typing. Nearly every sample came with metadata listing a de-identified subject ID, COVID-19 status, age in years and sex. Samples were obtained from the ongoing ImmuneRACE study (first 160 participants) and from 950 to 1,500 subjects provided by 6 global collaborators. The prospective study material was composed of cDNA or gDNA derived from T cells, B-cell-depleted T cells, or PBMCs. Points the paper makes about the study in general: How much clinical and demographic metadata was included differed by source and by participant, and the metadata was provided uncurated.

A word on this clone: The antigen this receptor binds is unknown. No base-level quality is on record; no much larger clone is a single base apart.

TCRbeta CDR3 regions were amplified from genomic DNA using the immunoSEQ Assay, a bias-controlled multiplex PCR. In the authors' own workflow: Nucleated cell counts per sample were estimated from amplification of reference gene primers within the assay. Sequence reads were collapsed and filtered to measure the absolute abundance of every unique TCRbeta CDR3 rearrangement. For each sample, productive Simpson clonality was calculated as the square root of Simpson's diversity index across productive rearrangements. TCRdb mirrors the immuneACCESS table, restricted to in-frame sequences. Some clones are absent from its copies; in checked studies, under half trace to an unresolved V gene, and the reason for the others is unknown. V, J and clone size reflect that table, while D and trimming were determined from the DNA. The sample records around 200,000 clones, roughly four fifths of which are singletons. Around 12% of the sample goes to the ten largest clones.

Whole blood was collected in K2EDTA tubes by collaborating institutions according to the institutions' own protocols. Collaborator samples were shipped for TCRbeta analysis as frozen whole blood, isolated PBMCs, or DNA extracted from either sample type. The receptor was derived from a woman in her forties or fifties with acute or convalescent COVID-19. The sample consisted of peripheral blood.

The DNA sequence follows: TGTGCCACCAGTGATTTAAACAGGGGGACAGATACGCAGTATTTT. It specifies CATSDLNRGTDTQYF. This chain is built from TRBV24-1 and TRBJ2-3; 8 bases in the junction line up with TRBD1. V lost 1 base and J lost 3 bases, and the count of bases not matched to a germline gene is 2. The CDR3 runs 15 residues from the cysteine to the phenylalanine. CDR3 DNA is the only sequence kept; it has 45 bases, read in frame from the first base. For CDR1 and CDR2, the germline V gene lists KGHDR and SFDVKD.